Following are 12 T cell receptor beta chains from one sample sequenced in a study of blood T cell repertoires in COVID-19. Some clones are missing from TCRdb's copy, which holds only in-frame ones; the method was immunoSEQ multiplex PCR. In the table there are some 96,000 clones, 70% to 80% of which are singletons. Sequences were obtained from peripheral blood. These TCRs come from a woman aged 70-85 years with acute or convalescent COVID-19.

The rearrangement joins TRBV6-5 to TRBJ1-3; D is unclear. The ends were cut back, 7 bases at V and 0 bases at J, with 7 bases in the middle. Per the germline V gene, CDR1 is MNHEY and CDR2 is SVGAGI. CDR3 length: 13 residues. CDR3 residues: CASTSFSGNTIYF. The CDR3, as DNA: TGTGCCAGCACCTCCTTCTCTGGAAACACCATATATTTT.

The chain joins TRBV15 to TRBJ1-4, with D possibly matching TRBD1 (6 bases). Germline V gives CDR1 LNHNV, CDR2 YYDKDF (reference sequence). The V end lost 7 bases, the J end lost 6 bases, and 12 bases lay between the germline ends. The CDR3 has 13 amino acids. The DNA of the CDR3 is TGTGCCACCAAAGACAGGCTTGATGAAAAACTGTTTTTT. Translating it yields CATKDRLDEKLFF.

This clone was observed a few times. The J gene is TRBJ1-2, the V gene TRBV6-5; D gene unclear. V was clipped by 0 bases and J by 0 bases, with 8 bases between them. The germline CDR1 and CDR2 sequences are MNHEY and SVGAGI. The CDR3 contains 15 residues. DNA for the CDR3: TGTGCCAGCAGTTACTCCCGCAGTACTAACTATGGCTACACCTTC. It encodes CASSYSRSTNYGYTF.

The chain employs TRBV24-1 and TRBJ2-6, with D unresolved. The CDR3 is made up of 14 amino acids. The germline CDR1 and CDR2 sequences are KGHDR and SFDVKD. Trimming removed 1 base from V and 3 bases from J, with 3 bases in between. CDR3: CATSDFGGANVLTF. CDR3 in DNA: TGTGCCACCAGTGATTTCGGTGGGGCCAACGTCCTGACTTTC.

The table lists this clone with a few counts. The chain uses TRBV28 and TRBJ1-2, with D hard to call. Trimming took off 3 bases at V and 4 bases at J, with 6 bases between the two ends. Germline-derived CDR1 and CDR2 are MDHEN and SYDVKM. The CDR3 consists of 12 residues. CDR3 sequence reads: CASSFGVYGYTF. CDR3 DNA: TGTGCCAGCAGTTTCGGGGTCTATGGCTACACCTTC.

The chain employs TRBV6-2 or TRBV6-3 and TRBJ1-5; D possibly corresponds to TRBD1 (6 bases). Germline CDR1 reads MNHEY; CDR2 reads SVGEGT. V lost 4 bases and J lost 6, with 25 bases in between. The CDR3 covers 18 residues. In nucleotides, the CDR3 is TGTGCCAGCAGTTCCGCCGCTAACTTCAGGGGAGCCGGTCAGCCCCAGCATTTT. It codes for CASSSAANFRGAGQPQHF.

The V gene is TRBV28, the J gene TRBJ1-5; tentative D call: TRBD1 (6 bases). Germline lookup yields CDR1 MDHEN and CDR2 SYDVKM. The CDR3 is 17 amino acids. V was cut by 3 bases and J by 0 bases, with 15 bases left in between. The CDR3: CASSFPGTIGSNQPQHF. The CDR3 coding sequence is TGTGCCAGCAGTTTCCCCGGGACAATAGGTAGCAATCAGCCCCAGCATTTT.

The V and J genes are TRBV4-1 and TRBJ2-5; a weak D match, TRBD1 (6 bases). The V end lost 0 bases, the J end lost 5 bases, and 10 bases lay between the germline ends. This CDR3 has 14 amino acids. Germline lookup yields CDR1 MGHRA and CDR2 YSYEKL. The CDR3 DNA reads TGCGCCAGCAGCCAAGACCGGCAGGGGGAGACCCAGTACTTC. The encoded protein is CASSQDRQGETQYF.

In nucleotides, the CDR3 is TGTGCCAGTAGTCCCCTGCCAGGGAAAATGGCCTCCTACAATGAGCAGTTCTTC. It yields the protein CASSPLPGKMASYNEQFF. The V and J genes are TRBV19 and TRBJ2-1; D might be TRBD1 (5 bases). Germline CDR1 and CDR2: LNHDA and SQIVND (reference sequence). The CDR3 extends over 18 amino acids. V lost 5 bases to trimming and J lost 0 bases, with 20 bases between them.

This rearrangement joins TRBV6-5 to TRBJ2-3; D may be TRBD2 (5 bases). CDR3 length: 14 residues. CDR1 and CDR2 from the germline V gene are MNHEY and SVGAGI. Trimming took 7 bases from V and 3 from J, leaving 14 bases between them. The CDR3 region has the DNA TGTGCCAGCAAGCAAGAGGGCTTAACAGATACGCAGTATTTT. Its translation: CASKQEGLTDTQYF.

The rearrangement uses TRBV3-1 (or the pseudogene TRBV3-2) and TRBJ1-3; 7 nucleotides line up with TRBD1. This CDR3 is built from 15 residues. The ends lost 4 bases at V and 3 bases at J; junction bases unmatched: 6. Germline V lookup: CDR1 LGHDT, CDR2 YNNKEL (reference sequence). DNA of the CDR3: TGTGCCAGCAGCCCGAGGGGACAGCTTGGAAACACCATATATTTT. Its protein product is CASSPRGQLGNTIYF.

The chain is built from TRBV6-2 or TRBV6-3 and TRBJ1-1; no clear D. The CDR3 length is 14 residues. V lost 5 bases to trimming and J lost 0 bases, with 10 bases between them. Germline V gives CDR1 MNHEY, CDR2 SVGEGT. CDR3 DNA: TGTGCCAGCAGTCGAGGGCATATGAACACTGAAGCTTTCTTT. Protein product: CASSRGHMNTEAFF.